A selection of T cell receptor beta chains follows, all from one sample in a study of shared clonotypes between healthy human individuals. Produced via immunoSEQ multiplex PCR; TCRdb's table is partial and in-frame only. The sample records nearly 2 million clones, over 85% being singletons. Sequencing used naive CD8+ T cells sorted from blood. All receptors derive from a man younger than 35 in good health. CDR3s include the opening cysteine and the closing phenylalanine or tryptophan. Each record gives: V gene, clone size, J gene, CDR3 protein. The size entry is marked missing in some rows and otherwise reads once, few, many or a size class.

>TRBV30|-|TRBJ2-3
CAWSQGLAVGDTQYF
>TRBV18|-|TRBJ1-1
CASSRVLNPEAFF
>TRBV5-4|-|TRBJ2-7
CASSLGDSLYEQYF
>TRBV29-1|once|TRBJ2-1
CSVEGLAGTDYNEQFF
>TRBV28|-|TRBJ2-5
CASSLKRGGTYQETQYF
>TRBV27|-|TRBJ2-2
CASSLVRVAGLGNGELFF
>TRBV18|-|TRBJ2-5
CASSPPIRETQYF
>TRBV27|-|TRBJ2-5
CASSSNEETQYF
>TRBV27|-|TRBJ1-5
CASSLEGGERQPQHF
>TRBV6-5|-|TRBJ1-5
CASSYWGPNQPQHF
>TRBV23-1|-|TRBJ2-7
CASRPRQNYSYEQYF
>TRBV4-1|-|TRBJ2-1
CASSETGVEQFF
>TRBV30|-|TRBJ2-2
CAWEGGHRLGTDDTGELFF
>TRBV5-5|-|TRBJ2-6
CASSLVGTGANVLTF
>TRBV7-2|-|TRBJ2-5
CASSLGSLAGEETQYF
>TRBV15|-|TRBJ1-5
CATSRDLGFSNQPQHF
>TRBV30|once|TRBJ2-7
CAWRSGPTYEQYF